This T cell receptor beta chain appears in the sequencing data of a study of T-cell memory formation after mild COVID-19. Overall study context: TCR clusters were mostly confined to one donor each. Study-wide findings and caveats: Clones contracting over day 15 to 85 were CD4/CD8 balanced, with later expanders leaning CD4+. Largely, contracting CD4+ clones fell within CM and EM, and contracting CD8+ clones within EMRA.

The CDR3 spans 19 residues. CDR1 and CDR2 (germline): LGHNA, YSLEER. Trimming took off 1 base at V and 2 bases at J, with 21 bases between the two ends. Constant-segment primers served in 5'RACE that generated TCR alpha and TCR beta cDNA libraries bearing sample barcodes and UMIs. Using its own MiXCR run on the 5' RACE reads, TCRdb lists one record per CDR3 protein. The repertoire has around 310,000 distinct CDR3 sequences, 14% of them found once; the top ten carry 21%. Many counts were recorded for this clonotype. Its antigen is unknown. This TCR came from a man in his late teens or twenties who had mild COVID-19 (a few samples of this study predate the infection). Cell type and time point are not known. V usage is TRBV4-3 and J usage is TRBJ2-4; possibly TRBD1 for D (6 bases). Sequencing was carried out using PBMCs or a T cell subset sorted from them (not recorded which). The CDR3 here is CASSQARGTEEIPKNIQYF. CDR3 DNA sequence: TGCGCCAGCAGCCAAGCAAGGGGGACGGAAGAAATCCCCAAAAACATTCAGTACTTC.